This T cell receptor beta chain is drawn from a study of blood T cells in healthy people across ages. Study-level findings and limits: TCR beta diversity, measured per million T cells, fell in a roughly linear way with age. From one million sequenced T cells, diversity estimates were lower bounds.

Per sample, extraction of total RNA gave at least 6 micrograms in every case. The V end lost 0 bases, the J end lost 5 bases, and 10 bases lay between the germline ends. The CDR3 length is 15 residues. Alongside a J-beta primer mix, a sample-barcoded 5' primer served in a second PCR lasting 7 to 11 cycles. TCRdb re-called the 5' RACE reads through MiXCR, storing one row per CDR3 protein. The sample has 850,000 or so distinct CDR3 sequences; around 26% are singletons. This clonotype was recorded many times. Its antigen is undetermined. The receptor comes from an elderly woman in good health. The chain joins TRBV12-3 or TRBV12-4 to TRBJ1-4, with D perhaps TRBD1 (5 bases). Sequencing used blood. This CDR3 reads CASSLAQDTNEKLFF. CDR3 in DNA: TGTGCCAGCAGTTTAGCGCAGGACACCAATGAAAAACTGTTTTTT.